This T cell receptor (beta chain) came from a study of blood T cell repertoires in COVID-19. Study-level information: COVID-19 samples from acute and convalescent phases originated in the United States, Italy and Spain. Nucleic acid was either cDNA or gDNA, and it came from T cells, B-cell-depleted T cells, or PBMCs.

This CDR3 has 16 amino acids. The V gene's germline CDR1 is MNHEY and CDR2 SVGAGI. Trimming took off 4 bases at V and 1 base at J, with 16 bases between the two ends. In the study's own analysis: Amplifying reference gene primers gave estimates of nucleated cell counts. Profiled with immunoSEQ multiplex PCR; TCRdb holds only in-frame clones, not every one. The DNA gave D and trimming, while V, J and clone size come from that table. The sample lists 99,000 or so clones, around 84% occurring once. Input material: peripheral blood. The sequence was collected from a woman between 55 and 75 years old in a cohort sampled during active or convalescent COVID-19. The chain employs TRBV6-5 and TRBJ1-1; D might be TRBD1 (6 bases). As DNA, the CDR3 is TGTGCCAGCAGTTTATTAGTCAGGGGCGGGAACACTGAAGCTTTCTTT. This gives the protein CASSLLVRGGNTEAFF.